This record looks at one TCR beta chain sequence and its context. Per the original data handling: Researchers report that nucleated cell counts were estimated from reference gene primer amplification. Produced via immunoSEQ multiplex PCR; TCRdb's table is partial and in-frame only. The V and J calls and clone size were taken over from that table, and D and trimming were inferred from the DNA. The sample lists 200,000 to 300,000 clones; about 87% were seen once. The data belong to a study of blood T cell repertoires in COVID-19. Overall study context: The origin of the acute and convalescent COVID-19 samples was the United States, Italy and Spain. T cells, B-cell-depleted T cells, or PBMCs supplied cDNA or gDNA.

V shed 3 bases, J shed 6 bases, and the junction held 12 bases outside the gene matches. The germline V gene encodes CDR1 SGDLS and CDR2 YYNGEE. There are 18 residues in the CDR3. The sample consisted of peripheral blood. V gene TRBV9 combines with J gene TRBJ2-3, with 14 bases fitting TRBD2. The TCR sequence derives from a woman younger than 45 with COVID-19, enrolled during active disease. The CDR3 is CASSARSRLAGGHDTQYF. The CDR3 nucleotides are TGTGCCAGCAGCGCGAGGTCCAGACTAGCGGGAGGGCATGATACGCAGTATTTT.